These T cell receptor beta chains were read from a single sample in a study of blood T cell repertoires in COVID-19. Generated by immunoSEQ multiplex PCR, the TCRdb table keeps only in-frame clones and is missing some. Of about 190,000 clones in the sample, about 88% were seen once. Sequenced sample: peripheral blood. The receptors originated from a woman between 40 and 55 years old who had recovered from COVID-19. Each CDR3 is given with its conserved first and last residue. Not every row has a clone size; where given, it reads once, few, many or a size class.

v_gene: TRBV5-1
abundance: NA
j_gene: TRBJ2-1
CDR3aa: CASSSGATGDEQFF

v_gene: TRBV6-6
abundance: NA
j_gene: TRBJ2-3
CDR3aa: CASSRTDTQYF

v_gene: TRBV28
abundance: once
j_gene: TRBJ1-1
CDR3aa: CASRPGQLNTEAFF

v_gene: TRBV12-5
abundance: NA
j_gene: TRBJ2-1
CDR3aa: CASGLSVGDNEQFF

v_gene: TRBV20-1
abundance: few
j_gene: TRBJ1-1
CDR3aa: CSVLLNTEAFF

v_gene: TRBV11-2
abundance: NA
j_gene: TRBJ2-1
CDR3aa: CASSLTAGEQFF

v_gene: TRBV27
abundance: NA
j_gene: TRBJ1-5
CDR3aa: CASSLLGVSNQPQHF

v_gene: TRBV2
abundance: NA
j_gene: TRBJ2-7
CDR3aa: CASSESRSPRSEQYF

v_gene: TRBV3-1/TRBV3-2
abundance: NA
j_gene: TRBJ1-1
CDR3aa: CASSPRTGEAFF

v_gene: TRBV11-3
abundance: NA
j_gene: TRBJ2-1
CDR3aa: CASSLVGGQTYNEQFF

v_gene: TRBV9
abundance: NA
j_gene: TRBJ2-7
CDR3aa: CASSVSGGSYEQYF

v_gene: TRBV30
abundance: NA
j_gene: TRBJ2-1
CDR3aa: CAWSHYNEQFF

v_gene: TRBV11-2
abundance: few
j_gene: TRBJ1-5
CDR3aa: CASSLASNQPQHF

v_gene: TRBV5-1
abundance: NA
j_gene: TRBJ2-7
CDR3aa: CASSLLDRESPYEQYF

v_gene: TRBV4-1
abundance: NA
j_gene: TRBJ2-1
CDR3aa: CASSRGGTNYNEQFF

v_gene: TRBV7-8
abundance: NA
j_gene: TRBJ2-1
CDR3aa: CASSLEISGYNEQFF

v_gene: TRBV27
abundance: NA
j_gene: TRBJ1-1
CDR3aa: CASSPRTANTEAFF

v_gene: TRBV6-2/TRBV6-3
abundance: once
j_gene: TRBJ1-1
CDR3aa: CASSRKGQGNTEAFF

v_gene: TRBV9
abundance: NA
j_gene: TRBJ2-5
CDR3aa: CASSVARASGFQETQYF

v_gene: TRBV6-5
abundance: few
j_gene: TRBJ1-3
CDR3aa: CASSYGPGESGNTIYF

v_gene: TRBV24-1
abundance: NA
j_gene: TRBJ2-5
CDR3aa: CATSDYQGRETQYF

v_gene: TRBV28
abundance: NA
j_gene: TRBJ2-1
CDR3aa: CASSLEFEQFF

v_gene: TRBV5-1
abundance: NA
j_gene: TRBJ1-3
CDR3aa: CASSFTGVAAGNTIYF

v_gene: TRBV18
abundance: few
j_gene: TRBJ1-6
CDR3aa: CASSPDPGDSPLHF

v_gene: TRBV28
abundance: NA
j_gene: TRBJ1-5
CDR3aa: CASRTPGQGSNQPQHF

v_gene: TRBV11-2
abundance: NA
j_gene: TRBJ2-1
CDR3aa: CASTLSGSGINPNEQFF

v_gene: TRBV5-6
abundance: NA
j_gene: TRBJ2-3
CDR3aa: CASSLLLAFATDTQYF

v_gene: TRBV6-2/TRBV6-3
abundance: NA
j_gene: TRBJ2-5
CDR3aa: CASSMSVTQYF

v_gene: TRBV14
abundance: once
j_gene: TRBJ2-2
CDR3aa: CASRLSGSSTGELFF

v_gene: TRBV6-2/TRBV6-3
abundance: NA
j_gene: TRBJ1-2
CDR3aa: CASSQQGRSLYTF

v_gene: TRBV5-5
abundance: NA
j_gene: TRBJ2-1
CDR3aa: CASSLTSASSYNEQFF

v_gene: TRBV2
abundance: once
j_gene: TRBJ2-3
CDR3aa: CASKREAGEVDTQYF

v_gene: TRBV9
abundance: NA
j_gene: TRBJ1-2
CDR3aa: CASSETGLDGYTF

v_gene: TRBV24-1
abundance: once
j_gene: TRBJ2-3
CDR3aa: CATSVGGTDTQYF

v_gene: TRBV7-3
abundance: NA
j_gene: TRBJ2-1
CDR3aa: CASSFSLAGGNEQFF

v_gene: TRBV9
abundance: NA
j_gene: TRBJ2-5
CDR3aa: CASSERGRVQETQYF

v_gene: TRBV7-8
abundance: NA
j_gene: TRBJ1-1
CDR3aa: CASSLDQAPNTEAFF